Listed here are 10 T cell receptor beta chains from one sample, sequenced in a study of CD8 T cells in ankylosing spondylitis. Each CDR3 protein is one row after TCRdb ran MiXCR on the 5' RACE reads. Among 200,000 to 300,000 distinct CDR3 sequences listed, approximately 9% were seen once. Sequencing was done on a sample of blood, either unsorted or a sorted T cell fraction (not recorded which). Source of these receptors: a male donor with ankylosing spondylitis or in good health (not recorded which).

The genes are TRBV4-3 and TRBJ2-3; tentative D call: TRBD1 (6 bases). Germline loops: CDR1 LGHNA, CDR2 YSLEER. V was clipped by 0 bases and J by 10 bases, with 20 bases between them. This CDR3 has 16 residues. In DNA form, the CDR3 reads TGCGCCAGCAGCCAAGATTCGGGACACCCAGGAGTGTCGCAGTATTTT. Translating it yields CASSQDSGHPGVSQYF.

This clonotype was picked up many times. The chain employs TRBV7-9 and TRBJ1-4, with D possibly being TRBD1 (5 bases). This CDR3 contains 16 residues. Trimming cost V 7 bases and J 0 bases, with 15 bases left between them. Germline V lookup: CDR1 SEHNR, CDR2 FQNEAQ (reference sequence). CDR3 sequence reads: CASNPGGGSTNEKLFF. The CDR3, as DNA: TGTGCCAGCAACCCGGGGGGAGGATCAACTAATGAAAAACTGTTTTTT. The variable domain in full, completed from reference TRBV7-9 and TRBJ1-4, reads DTGVSQNPRHKITKRGQNVTFRCDPISEHNRLYWYRQTLGQGPEFLTYFQNEAQLEKSRLLSDRFSAERPKGSFSTLEIQRTEQGDSAMYLCASNPGGGSTNEKLFFGSGTQLSVL.

V gene TRBV20-1 combines with J gene TRBJ2-1, with D possibly being TRBD2 (5 bases). Looked up from germline, CDR1 is DFQATT and CDR2 is SNEGSKA (reference sequence). CDR3 length: 13 amino acids. DNA for the CDR3: TGCAGCGTCTTGGGAGCGTGGGACAATGAGCAGTTCTTC. It encodes CSVLGAWDNEQFF.

This clonotype was seen a handful of times. The chain has TRBV3-1 and TRBJ1-3; no clear D gene. The V gene's germline CDR1 is LGHDT and CDR2 YNNKEL (reference sequence). This CDR3 is 13 amino acids long. V shed 4 bases and J shed 7 bases, with 11 bases lying between them. CDR3 in DNA: TGTGCCAGCAGCCTCCGAGGAGGGAACACCATATATTTT. Its translation: CASSLRGGNTIYF.

This clonotype was detected ten times or more. The chain joins TRBV20-1 to TRBJ2-1; 7 bases line up with TRBD2. CDR1 and CDR2 from the germline V gene are DFQATT and SNEGSKA (reference sequence). V dropped 3 bases and J dropped 8; count of bases not matched to a gene: 13. This CDR3 has 15 amino acids. For the CDR3, the DNA is TGCAGTGCTAGGGAAGGAGCGGGAAATTACTATGAGCAGTTCTTC. Translated: CSAREGAGNYYEQFF.

At least ten counts were recorded for this clonotype. The chain has TRBV10-3 and TRBJ1-2; TRBD1 might be the D (5 bases). V was shortened by 9 bases and J by 2 bases, with 10 bases between the two germline ends. Per germline, CDR1 ENHRY and CDR2 SYGVKD. The CDR3 runs 12 residues. CDR3 amino acids: CAMADRNYGYTF. For the CDR3, the DNA is TGTGCCATGGCCGACAGAAACTATGGCTACACCTTC.

This clonotype occurred many times. The rearrangement uses TRBV9 and TRBJ1-3; no clear D gene. The ends were cut back, 2 bases at V and 4 bases at J, with 10 bases in the middle. The CDR3 extends over 14 amino acids. Germline CDR1 SGDLS, CDR2 YYNGEE. CDR3 residues: CASSVDPTGNTIYF. As DNA, the CDR3 is TGTGCCAGCAGCGTGGACCCTACGGGAAACACCATATATTTT. Based on the CDR3 plus reference TRBV9 and TRBJ1-3, the full variable domain is DSGVTQTPKHLITATGQRVTLRCSPRSGDLSVYWYQQSLDQGLQFLIQYYNGEERAKGNILERFSAQQFPDLHSELNLSSLELGDSALYFCASSVDPTGNTIYFGEGSWLTVV.

This clonotype has just a few counts. The rearrangement uses TRBV5-5 and TRBJ1-6, with D possibly being TRBD1 (5 bases). The CDR3 has 16 residues. Trimming pared 7 bases from V and 4 bases from J, leaving 18 bases between. The germline V gene encodes CDR1 SGHKS and CDR2 YYEKEE (reference sequence). CDR3 protein: CASFRGLMEYNSPLHF. CDR3 sequence (DNA): TGTGCCAGCTTTAGGGGCCTGATGGAGTATAATTCACCCCTCCACTTT.

This clonotype was seen more than once but under ten times. V is TRBV6-1 and J is TRBJ2-5; no definite D call. Germline CDR1 and CDR2: MNHNS and SASEGT. This CDR3 is built from 13 residues. V was trimmed by 4 bases and J by 8 bases, leaving 14 bases between them. The CDR3 bases are TGTGCCAGCAGTGCAGGCCCCCAAGGCACCCAGTACTTC. It translates to CASSAGPQGTQYF.

This clonotype was detected many times. The chain has TRBV7-9 and TRBJ2-2; D is unresolved. The CDR3 spans 15 residues. V dropped 3 bases and J dropped 5 bases, with 13 bases sitting between them. Per the germline V gene, CDR1 is SEHNR and CDR2 is FQNEAQ (reference sequence). The CDR3 DNA sequence: TGTGCCAGCAGCTTCTACTCCGGCCCTACCGGGGAGCTGTTTTTT. Translation gives CASSFYSGPTGELFF. Filled out from reference TRBV7-9 and TRBJ2-2, the complete variable domain reads DTGVSQNPRHKITKRGQNVTFRCDPISEHNRLYWYRQTLGQGPEFLTYFQNEAQLEKSRLLSDRFSAERPKGSFSTLEIQRTEQGDSAMYLCASSFYSGPTGELFFGEGSRLTVL.